The clone carrying this TCR beta chain appeared a few times. Authors' analysis steps: The assay estimated nucleated cells by amplifying reference gene primers. Libraries were prepared by immunoSEQ multiplex PCR; TCRdb keeps only in-frame clonotypes and omits some of them. That table gives V, J and clone size, and the DNA gave D and trimming. Of 200,000 to 250,000 clones listed, roughly 83% were seen once; the top ten hold approximately 7.4%. This specimen belongs to a study of blood T cell repertoires in COVID-19. Study-level information: The United States, Italy and Spain were the sources of the acute and convalescent COVID-19 samples. PBMCs, B-cell-depleted T cells, or T cells were the source of the cDNA or gDNA that made up the material.

The germline V gene encodes CDR1 ENHRY and CDR2 SYGVKD. Trimming removed 0 bases at V and 2 bases at J, with 5 bases between. The CDR3 has 15 amino acids. The chain carries TRBV10-3 and TRBJ2-6, with D uncertain. This receptor was taken from a woman between 45 and 65 years old with acute or convalescent COVID-19. Sequencing was carried out using peripheral blood. CDR3 protein: CAISESRTGANVLTF. Written as DNA, the CDR3 is TGTGCCATCAGTGAGTCGCGGACTGGGGCCAACGTCCTGACTTTC.